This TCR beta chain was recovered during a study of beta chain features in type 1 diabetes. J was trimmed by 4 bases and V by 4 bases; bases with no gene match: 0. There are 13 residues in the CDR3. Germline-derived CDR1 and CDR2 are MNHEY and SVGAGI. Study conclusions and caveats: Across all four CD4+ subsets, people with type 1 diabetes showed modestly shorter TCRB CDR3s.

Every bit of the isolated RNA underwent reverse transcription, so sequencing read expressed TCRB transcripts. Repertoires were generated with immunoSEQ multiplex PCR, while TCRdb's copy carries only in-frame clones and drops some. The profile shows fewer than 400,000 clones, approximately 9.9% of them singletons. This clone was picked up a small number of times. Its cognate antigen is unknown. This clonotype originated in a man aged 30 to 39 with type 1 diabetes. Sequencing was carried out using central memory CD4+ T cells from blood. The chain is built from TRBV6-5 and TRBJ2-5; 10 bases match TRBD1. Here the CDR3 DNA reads TGTGCCAGCAGTTGGACAGGGGGAGAGACCCAGTACTTC. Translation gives CASSWTGGETQYF.